The entry below gives a single T cell receptor (beta chain) sequence along with its context. Its cognate antigen is unknown. The same CDR3 can be traced to other DNA sequences in this sample. This entry comes from a study of PD-1 blockade in mismatch repair-deficient tumors. On the study more broadly: All were previously treated, progressing patients with about 11 mismatch repair-deficient cancer types.

Study-wide points: Tumor-resident clones, often undetectable pretreatment in blood, expanded then contracted after pembrolizumab.

Here immunoSEQ multiplex PCR was the method, and the copy in TCRdb shows in-frame clones only, minus some. The repertoire holds some 100,000 clones, 82% seen once, with around 6.6% in the top ten. CDR1 is KGHSH, CDR2 LQKENI, per germline. The CDR3 runs 12 residues. Between the trimmed V and J ends, which lost 3 bases and 5 bases, there was a span of 7 bases. Mismatch repair deficiency was confirmed in all patients, by PCR or immunohistochemistry. This receptor was obtained from an adult with mismatch repair-deficient cancer. The sequences come from peripheral blood, collected approximately 8 months after starting pembrolizumab. The rearrangement joins TRBV18 to TRBJ2-5; D is ambiguous. In DNA form, the CDR3 reads TGTGCCAGCTCACCCCTCGGGGAGACCCAGTACTTC. As protein: CASSPLGETQYF. The variable domain in full, with the rest retrieved from reference TRBV18 and TRBJ2-5, is NAGVMQNPRHLVRRRGQEARLRCSPMKGHSHVYWYRQLPEEGLKFMVYLQKENIIDESGMPKERFSAEFPKEGPSILRIQQVVRGDSAAYFCASSPLGETQYFGPGTRLLVL.